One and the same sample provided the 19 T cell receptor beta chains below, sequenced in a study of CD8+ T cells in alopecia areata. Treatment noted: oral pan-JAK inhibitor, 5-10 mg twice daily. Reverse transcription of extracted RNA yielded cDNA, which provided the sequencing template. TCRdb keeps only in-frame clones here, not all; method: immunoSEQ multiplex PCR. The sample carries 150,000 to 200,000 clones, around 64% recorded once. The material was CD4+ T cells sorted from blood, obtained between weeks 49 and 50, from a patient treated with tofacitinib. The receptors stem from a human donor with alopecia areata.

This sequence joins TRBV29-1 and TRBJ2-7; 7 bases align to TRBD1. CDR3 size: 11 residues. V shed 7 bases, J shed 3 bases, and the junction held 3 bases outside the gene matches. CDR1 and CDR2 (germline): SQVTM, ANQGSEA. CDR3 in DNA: TGCAGCGGTTGGACAGGCTACGAGCAGTACTTC. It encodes CSGWTGYEQYF.

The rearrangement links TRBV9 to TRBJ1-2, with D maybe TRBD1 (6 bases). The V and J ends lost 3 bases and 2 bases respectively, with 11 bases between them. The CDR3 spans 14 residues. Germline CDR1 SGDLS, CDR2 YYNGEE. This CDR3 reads CASSAQQGNYGYTF. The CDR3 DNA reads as TGTGCCAGCAGCGCACAACAGGGCAACTATGGCTACACCTTC.

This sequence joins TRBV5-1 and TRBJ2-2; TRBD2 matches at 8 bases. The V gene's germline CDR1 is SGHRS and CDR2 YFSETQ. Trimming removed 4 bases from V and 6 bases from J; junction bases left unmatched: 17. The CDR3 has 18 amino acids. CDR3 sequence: CASSVQSGTRIWSGELFF. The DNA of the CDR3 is TGCGCCAGCAGCGTACAATCCGGGACTAGAATTTGGTCCGGGGAGCTGTTTTTT.

This chain's CDR3 is CASSAGDRVVTGELFF. The CDR3 coding sequence is TGTGCCAGCAGCGCAGGGGACAGGGTCGTAACCGGGGAGCTGTTTTTT. This chain joins TRBV7-6 and TRBJ2-2; 9 nucleotides agree with TRBD1. Germline V lookup: CDR1 SGHVS, CDR2 FNYEAQ. This CDR3 has 16 residues. The J segment lost 5 bases and the V segment lost 5 bases, leaving 9 bases of the junction unmatched.

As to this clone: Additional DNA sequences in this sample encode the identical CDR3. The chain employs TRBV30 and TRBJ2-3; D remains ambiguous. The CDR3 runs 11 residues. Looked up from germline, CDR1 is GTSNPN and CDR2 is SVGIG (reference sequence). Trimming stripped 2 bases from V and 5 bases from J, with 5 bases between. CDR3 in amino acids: CAWSPKDTQYF. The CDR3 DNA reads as TGTGCCTGGAGTCCCAAAGATACGCAGTATTTT.

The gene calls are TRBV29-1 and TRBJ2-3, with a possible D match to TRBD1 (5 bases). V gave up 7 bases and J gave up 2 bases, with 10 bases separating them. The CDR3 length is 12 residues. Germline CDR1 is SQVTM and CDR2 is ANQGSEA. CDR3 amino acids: CSAGQNTDTQYF. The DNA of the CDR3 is TGCAGCGCCGGACAAAACACAGATACGCAGTATTTT.

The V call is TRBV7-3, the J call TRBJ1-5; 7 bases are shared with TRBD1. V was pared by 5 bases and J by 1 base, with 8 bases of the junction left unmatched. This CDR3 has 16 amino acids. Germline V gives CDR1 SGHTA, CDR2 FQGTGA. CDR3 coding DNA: TGTGCCAGCAGCCTGCCGACAGGGAGAAGCAATCAGCCCCAGCATTTT. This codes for CASSLPTGRSNQPQHF.

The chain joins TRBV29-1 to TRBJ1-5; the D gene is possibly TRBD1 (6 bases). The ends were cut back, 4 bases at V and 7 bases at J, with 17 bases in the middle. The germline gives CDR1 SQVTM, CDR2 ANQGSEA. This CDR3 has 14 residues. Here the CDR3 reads CSVVFSGVGQPQHF. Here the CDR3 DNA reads TGCAGCGTTGTATTCTCAGGGGTTGGGCAGCCCCAGCATTTT.

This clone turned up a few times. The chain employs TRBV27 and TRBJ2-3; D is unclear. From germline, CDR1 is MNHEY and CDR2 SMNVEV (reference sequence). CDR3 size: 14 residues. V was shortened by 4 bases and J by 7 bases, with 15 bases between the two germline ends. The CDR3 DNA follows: TGTGCCAGCAGTTACAGCCCTAAAGGGAATACGCAGTATTTT. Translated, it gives CASSYSPKGNTQYF.

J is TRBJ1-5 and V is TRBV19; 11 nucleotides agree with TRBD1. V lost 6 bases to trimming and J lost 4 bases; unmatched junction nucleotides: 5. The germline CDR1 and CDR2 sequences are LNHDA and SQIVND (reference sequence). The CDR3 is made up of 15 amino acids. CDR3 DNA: TGTGCCAGTAGACGGACAGGGGGCGGAAATCAGCCCCAGCATTTT. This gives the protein CASRRTGGGNQPQHF.

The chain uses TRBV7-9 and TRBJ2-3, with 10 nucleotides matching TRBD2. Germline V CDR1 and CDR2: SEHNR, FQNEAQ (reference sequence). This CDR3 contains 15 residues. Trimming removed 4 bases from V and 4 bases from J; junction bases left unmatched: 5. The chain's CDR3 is CASSYASGGSDTQYF. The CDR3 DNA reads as TGTGCCAGCAGCTACGCTAGCGGGGGCTCAGATACGCAGTATTTT.

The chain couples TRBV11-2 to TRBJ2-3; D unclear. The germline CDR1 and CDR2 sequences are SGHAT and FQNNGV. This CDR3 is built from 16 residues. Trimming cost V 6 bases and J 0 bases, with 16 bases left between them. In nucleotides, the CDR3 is TGTGCCAGCAGGCTACGCACAGTCGCTAGCACAGATACGCAGTATTTT. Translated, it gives CASRLRTVASTDTQYF.

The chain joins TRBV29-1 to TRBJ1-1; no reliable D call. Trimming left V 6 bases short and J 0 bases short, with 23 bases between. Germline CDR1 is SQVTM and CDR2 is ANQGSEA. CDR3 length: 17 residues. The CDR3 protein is CSVTTQGGERLNTEAFF. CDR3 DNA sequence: TGCAGCGTGACCACCCAAGGAGGAGAACGACTGAACACTGAAGCTTTCTTT. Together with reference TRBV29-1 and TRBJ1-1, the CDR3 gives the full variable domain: SAVISQKPSRDICQRGTSLTIQCQVDSQVTMMFWYRQQPGQSLTLIATANQGSEATYESGFVIDKFPISRPNLTFSTLTVSNMSPEDSSIYLCSVTTQGGERLNTEAFFGQGTRLTVV.

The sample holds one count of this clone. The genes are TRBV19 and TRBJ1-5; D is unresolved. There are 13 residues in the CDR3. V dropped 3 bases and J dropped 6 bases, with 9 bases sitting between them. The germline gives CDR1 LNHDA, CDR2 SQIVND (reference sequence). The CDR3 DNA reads TGTGCCAGTAGTATCCAAAAGGGTCAGCCCCAGCATTTT. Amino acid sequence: CASSIQKGQPQHF.

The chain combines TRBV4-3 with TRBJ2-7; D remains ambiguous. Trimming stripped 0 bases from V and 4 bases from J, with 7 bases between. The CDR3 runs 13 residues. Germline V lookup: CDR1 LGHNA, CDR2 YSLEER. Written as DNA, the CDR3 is TGCGCCAGCAGCCAAGAGTATGAGTACGAGCAGTACTTC. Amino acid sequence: CASSQEYEYEQYF.

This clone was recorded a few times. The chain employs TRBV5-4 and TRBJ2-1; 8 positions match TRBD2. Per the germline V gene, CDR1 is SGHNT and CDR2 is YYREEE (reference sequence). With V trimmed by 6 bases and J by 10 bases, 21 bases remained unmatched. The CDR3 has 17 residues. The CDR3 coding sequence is TGTGCCAGCACTCACCCGGGACTAGGTAGTCCCACCGGGGAGCAGTTCTTC. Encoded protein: CASTHPGLGSPTGEQFF.

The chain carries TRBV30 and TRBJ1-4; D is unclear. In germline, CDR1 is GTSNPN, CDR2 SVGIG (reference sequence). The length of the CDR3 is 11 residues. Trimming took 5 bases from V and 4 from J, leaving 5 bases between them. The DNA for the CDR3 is TGTGCCTGGGAGGATAATGAAAAACTGTTTTTT. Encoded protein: CAWEDNEKLFF.

Here the CDR3 DNA reads TGTGCCAGCAGCTTAATGAGGAACACTGAAGCTTTCTTT. This codes for CASSLMRNTEAFF. The chain carries TRBV7-3 and TRBJ1-1, with D unclear. The CDR3 spans 13 residues. Germline CDR1 SGHTA, CDR2 FQGTGA. With 1 base removed from V and 1 base from J, the gap between germline ends came to 4 bases.

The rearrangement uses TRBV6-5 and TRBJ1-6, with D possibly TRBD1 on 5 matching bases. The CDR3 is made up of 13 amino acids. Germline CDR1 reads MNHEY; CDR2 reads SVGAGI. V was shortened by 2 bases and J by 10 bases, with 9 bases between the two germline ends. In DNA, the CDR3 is TGTGCCAGCAGTTACAGGGGAGGATCACCCCTCCACTTT. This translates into CASSYRGGSPLHF.